This paragraph covers one TCR beta chain sequence. This clone's antigen is unknown. It has no much larger one-base neighbor in the sample; base qualities were not kept. This specimen belongs to a study of shared clonotypes between healthy human individuals (dated by TCRdb to about 2020). With respect to the entire study: A few men and two women, aged 18 to 49 years, made up the cohort. Between about 0.94 and 8.9 billion PBMCs per donor were obtained by leukapheresis. The study deeply sequenced blood TCR repertoires of about 5 healthy adults to estimate repertoire size and the extent of clonotype sharing between individuals. For each donor, CD4 naive and CD4 memory were each run on three plates, CD8 naive on two plates, and CD8 memory on one plate. To increase sequencing depth and limit assay-specific biases, different laboratories used diverse techniques to prepare libraries and sequence TCR repertoires.

Here is what the overall study found, with its caveats: Based on pairwise subsampling, the degree of clonotype sharing among donors was expected to be affected by sequencing depth. Estimated clonotype richness was generally larger for naive than for memory subsets. Because the study included only a small number of donors, the genetic and exposure-history diversity represented was limited. Even with the large sequencing depth, rarefaction of the sorted-subset datasets indicated that sequencing was incomplete. Higher generation probabilities were observed for clonotypes shared by all four sorted-subset donors than for non-shared clonotypes. When a few donors were compared, the shared fraction of clonotypes was roughly 4.8% for naive CD4, 3.5% to 4% for naive CD8, about 2.5% for memory CD4, and less than 0.45% for memory CD8. Sampling was limited to blood, and TCR repertoires in tissue likely differ from TCR repertoires in blood.

Using the deep immunoSEQ assay, multiplex PCR amplified TCR CDR3 regions from genomic DNA. Extracted genomic DNA from each cell subset was distributed evenly across all wells of several immunoSEQ 96-well plates, and each plate was treated as a replicate. For sorted subsets, around 200 ng genomic DNA, equal to about 30,000 T cell genomes, was loaded into each replicate PCR. The purified libraries were quantified using a Qubit 3.0 fluorometer, sized with a Bioanalyzer 2100, and then quantified again using the KAPA Library Quantification kit. Every immunoSEQ 96-well plate was sequenced on a separate single-read 150-cycle Illumina NextSeq 550 flow cell. The authors' analysis ran thus. Because the immunoSEQ output held only junctional sequences and lacked quality scores, the filtering could not match the filtering applied to full-length reads. Sequences were annotated with PyIR, a Python wrapper for IgBLAST v1.9, and V/J genes and CDR3 were assigned using IMGT germline references. Reads with weak V/J assignments (E-value above 1e-6), missing CDR3, stop codons, out-of-frame junctions, or ambiguous translated residues were removed. V3J clonotypes were defined as sequences sharing the same inferred V gene, J gene, and CDR3 amino acid sequence. To compute the percentage overlap between repertoires, the number of shared unique clonotypes was divided by the size of the smaller repertoire. Richness of each repertoire was evaluated using RTK rarefaction, the Chao1 estimator, and Recon v2.1 estimates of unobserved clonotypes. OLGA was used to compute generation probabilities for all TCRbeta clonotypes that the gDNA method yielded from four donors. Imported from immuneACCESS, the table was reduced by TCRdb to in-frame sequences with V and J called. These copies leave out some clones; in studies compared against another copy, an unresolved V gene accounts for under half, and the cause of the remainder is not known. V and J calls and clone size follow that table, whereas D and trimming were derived from the DNA. The sample table lists under 850,000 clones, approximately 72% of them with a count of one. Of the sample, about 1.7% falls within the top ten clones.

Healthy HIV-negative adults with no recently reported acute infections or vaccinations were included as donors. Only Caucasian adults living in Nashville, Tennessee, USA were represented among the donors. Magnetic negative selection was used to enrich CD4+ T cells, after which naive cells were positively selected on CD45RA and the negative fraction became the memory subset. Blood was collected by leukapheresis, and PBMCs were isolated by Ficoll-Histopaque density gradient centrifugation and then cryopreserved in liquid nitrogen vapor phase. Purity and quantity of every magnetically sorted T cell population were checked by analytical flow cytometry. Each sorted fraction had its genomic DNA isolated and then quantified by UV absorbance on a Nanodrop 2000c. The CDR3 spans 15 residues, from the cysteine through the phenylalanine. Only the CDR3 part of the read is kept: 45 bases, read in frame from the first base. V lost 4 bases and J lost 4 bases, and the count of bases not matched to a germline gene is 7. CDR1 is given as SGHNT and CDR2 as YYREEE, both from the germline V gene (reference sequence).

The chain couples TRBV5-4 to TRBJ1-2; 10 of the junction bases match TRBD1. This clonotype originated in a woman in her twenties or thirties in good health. The specimen was memory CD4+ T cells sorted from blood. The sample's cell subset or site, from its label and the paper: CD45RA-negative fraction. For the CDR3, the sequence is CASSGRGQGSYGYTF. Read as DNA, the sequence is TGTGCCAGCAGCGGGCGGGGACAGGGGAGCTATGGCTACACCTTC.